This TCR beta chain is from a study of PD-L1 blockade in urothelial cancer. Background on the study: After treatment start, blood was analyzed at 3 weeks (second dose) and at 6 weeks.

Here immunoSEQ multiplex PCR was the method, and the copy in TCRdb shows in-frame clones only, minus some. In the table there are about 74,000 clones, around four fifths of which are singletons. The CDR3 is 12 amino acids. Germline V gene sequence: CDR1 SEHNR, CDR2 FQNEAQ (reference sequence). Trimming at V came to 5 bases and at J to 6 bases, leaving 3 bases not matched to a gene. The chain combines TRBV7-9 with TRBJ1-2; 7 bases align to TRBD1. This TCR came from a man between 70 and 80 years old with urothelial cancer. Sequencing used PBMCs, obtained around atezolizumab (anti-PD-L1) treatment. The CDR3 spells CASSRQGDGYTF. CDR3 sequence (DNA): TGTGCCAGCAGCCGACAGGGAGATGGCTACACCTTC.